The 25 T cell receptor beta chains below all came from one sample that was sequenced in a study of HIV-infected children after antiretroviral therapy interruption. RNA-based 3' RACE libraries used unique molecular identifiers. TCRdb ran MiXCR on the 3' RACE reads and lists one entry per CDR3 protein. The table includes about 89,000 distinct CDR3 sequences, about 7% detected once. Specified treatment: PENTA 11 planned treatment interruption arm or continuous ART arm. The sample in question was CD45RA+ CD4+ T cells from PBMCs, pooled from several time points, obtained from a donor given antiretroviral therapy, either interrupted or continuous. Described subset: naive CD4+ CD45RA+ CD45RO- T cells. These receptors originate from a pool of human donors with HIV.

This clonotype was observed at least ten times. The V gene is TRBV7-9, the J gene TRBJ2-1, with a weak D call TRBD2 (6 bases). V lost 4 bases to trimming and J lost 9 bases, with 13 bases between them. The CDR3 consists of 13 residues. The germline V gene encodes CDR1 SEHNR and CDR2 FQNEAQ (reference sequence). The CDR3 nucleotides read TGTGCCAGCAGCTACGAGCGGGTTCTTGAGCAGTTCTTC. Its protein is CASSYERVLEQFF.

This clonotype was counted at least ten times. The chain combines TRBV20-1 with TRBJ2-1; a possible D gene is TRBD1 (6 bases). Germline V gene sequence: CDR1 DFQATT, CDR2 SNEGSKA (reference sequence). CDR3 size: 13 residues. V was shortened by 2 bases and J by 10 bases, with 15 bases between the two germline ends. The CDR3 here is CSARKMGDREQFF. The CDR3 coding sequence is TGCAGTGCTAGAAAGATGGGAGACAGGGAGCAGTTCTTC.

The rearrangement joins TRBV7-9 to TRBJ1-1, with a possible D match to TRBD1 (6 bases). CDR1 is SEHNR and CDR2 is FQNEAQ in the germline V gene (reference sequence). The CDR3 covers 12 residues. The germline V and J ends were trimmed by 4 bases and 4 bases, with 7 bases remaining between them. The CDR3 bases are TGTGCCAGCAGCTCCAGGGGCACTGAAGCTTTCTTT. It yields the protein CASSSRGTEAFF.

About this clonotype itself: The junction shows a germline mismatch at one end, possibly a read error. The V gene is TRBV12-3 or TRBV12-4, the J gene TRBJ1-6; the D gene is possibly TRBD1 (5 bases). CDR3 length equals 14 residues. This CDR3 reads CASSLGDDNSPLHF. CDR3 sequence (DNA): TGTGCCAGCAGCTTGGGGGACGATAATTCACCCCTTCACTTT.

In this sample, this clonotype turned up many times. This chain connects TRBV18 to TRBJ2-3; D gene uncertain. V shed 1 base and J shed 4 bases, with 6 bases lying between them. Germline CDR1 KGHSH, CDR2 LQKENI. The CDR3 is 13 residues long. This CDR3 reads CASSPHNPDTQYF. The CDR3 bases are TGTGCCAGCTCACCACATAACCCAGATACGCAGTATTTT.

This clonotype appeared a few times. The chain combines TRBV6-1 with TRBJ2-5; the D is unclear. With 4 bases removed from V and 6 bases from J, the gap between germline ends came to 6 bases. Per germline, CDR1 MNHNS and CDR2 SASEGT. CDR3 length: 11 residues. CDR3 sequence reads: CASSVTQTQYF. The DNA for the CDR3 is TGTGCCAGCAGTGTCACTCAGACCCAGTACTTC.

The chain uses TRBV19 and TRBJ2-5; D is possibly TRBD2 (7 bases). CDR3 length: 16 residues. Deletions cut 4 bases from V and 4 bases from J, with 19 bases between. Germline lookup yields CDR1 LNHDA and CDR2 SQIVND (reference sequence). CDR3 nucleotide sequence: TGTGCCAGTAGTAACCCCGGACAGACTAGCACAGAGACCCAGTACTTC. This gives the protein CASSNPGQTSTETQYF.

In this sample, this clonotype turned up many times. The gene calls are TRBV19 and TRBJ1-5; TRBD1 might be the D (5 bases). Trimming removed 5 bases from V and 9 bases from J, with 20 bases in between. The CDR3 extends over 15 amino acids. Per the germline V gene, CDR1 is LNHDA and CDR2 is SQIVND (reference sequence). As DNA, the CDR3 is TGTGCCAGTAGTCCGCCGACGGGGGTAAATGCGCCCCAGCATTTT. Encoded protein: CASSPPTGVNAPQHF.

This clonotype was detected many times. J is TRBJ1-2 and V is TRBV10-3, with a possible D match to TRBD1 (6 bases). The germline V gene has CDR1 ENHRY and CDR2 SYGVKD. The CDR3 sequence is 17 residues long. Trimming removed 3 bases from V and 6 bases from J, with 23 bases in between. The CDR3 sequence is CAISESVFSGERNGYTF. The DNA of the CDR3 is TGTGCCATCAGTGAATCCGTGTTTTCAGGGGAGAGAAATGGCTACACCTTC.

This clonotype came up many times. The V call is TRBV6-2 or TRBV6-3, the J call TRBJ2-7; D is tentatively TRBD1 or TRBD2 (5 bases each). Germline CDR1 and CDR2: MNHEY and SVGEGT. V was cut by 2 bases and J by 0 bases, with 5 bases left in between. There are 13 residues in the CDR3. Written as DNA, the CDR3 is TGTGCCAGCAGTTACGGGGGCTCCTACGAGCAGTACTTC. Translating gives CASSYGGSYEQYF.

This clonotype has more than one count but fewer than ten. J is TRBJ2-4 and V is TRBV6-2 or TRBV6-3; 8 nucleotides line up with TRBD1. There are 19 residues in the CDR3. The V segment lost 3 bases and the J segment 0 bases; nucleotides outside the gene matches: 13. Germline CDR1 reads MNHEY; CDR2 reads SVGEGT. DNA of the CDR3: TGTGCCAGCAGTTATGCGGGACAGGAGATAATTCTAGCCAAAAACATTCAGTACTTC. Translated: CASSYAGQEIILAKNIQYF.

The CDR3: CASSFAGTGVDTQYF. Written as DNA, the CDR3 is TGCGCCAGCAGCTTCGCCGGGACAGGGGTAGATACGCAGTATTTT. The chain is built from TRBV5-1 and TRBJ2-3; 10 nucleotides agree with TRBD1. J gave up 5 bases and V 2 bases, and 5 bases lay outside the gene matches. Germline V gene lookup returns CDR1 SGHRS and CDR2 YFSETQ. The CDR3 spans 15 residues.

This clonotype was seen a handful of times. The chain employs TRBV5-1 and TRBJ2-4; the match to TRBD1 covers 8 bases. CDR3 length: 14 amino acids. Losses at the gene ends were 0 bases for V and 9 bases for J; bases not matched to a gene: 5. CDR1 SGHRS and CDR2 YFSETQ come from the germline V gene. CDR3 in DNA: TGCGCCAGCAGCTTGGGGGACAGGAGGGGCATTCAGTACTTC. Translated, it gives CASSLGDRRGIQYF.

This clonotype was found many times. CDR3 sequence: CSVPYDKGNQPQHF. The CDR3 DNA reads TGCAGTGTTCCCTATGATAAAGGCAATCAGCCCCAGCATTTT. The chain couples TRBV20-1 to TRBJ1-5, with no clear D. The length of the CDR3 is 14 residues. Trimming stripped 7 bases from V and 2 bases from J, with 15 bases between. The germline CDR1 and CDR2 sequences are DFQATT and SNEGSKA (reference sequence).

This clonotype occurred many times. This rearrangement joins TRBV12-3 or TRBV12-4 to TRBJ1-1; D uncertain. This CDR3 is built from 14 residues. With 3 bases removed from V and 1 base from J, the gap between germline ends came to 9 bases. CDR3 residues: CASSFGSSNTEAFF. The CDR3 DNA reads as TGTGCCAGCAGTTTTGGCAGCTCGAACACTGAAGCTTTCTTT.

This clonotype was found many times. V and J are TRBV6-6 and TRBJ1-1; 7 positions agree with TRBD1. Germline-derived CDR1 and CDR2 are MNHNY and SVGAGI (reference sequence). The J segment lost 1 base and the V segment lost 2 bases, leaving 7 bases of the junction unmatched. There are 16 residues in the CDR3. CDR3 in amino acids: CASSYIPGTANTEAFF. The DNA of the CDR3 is TGTGCCAGCAGTTACATCCCCGGGACAGCGAACACTGAAGCTTTCTTT.

This clonotype was recorded many times. The V call is TRBV6-8, the J call TRBJ2-5; D gene uncertain. V lost 7 bases to trimming and J lost 3 bases, with 12 bases between them. Germline CDR1 and CDR2: MNHGY and SAAAGT. There are 13 residues in the CDR3. The CDR3 region is CASISGYEETQYF. In DNA form, the CDR3 reads TGTGCCAGCATCTCAGGTTATGAAGAGACCCAGTACTTC.

This clonotype was observed at least ten times. The J gene is TRBJ2-7, the V gene TRBV5-6, with D tentatively TRBD1 or TRBD2 (5 bases each). The germline V and J ends were trimmed by 4 bases and 2 bases, with 16 bases remaining between them. Per the germline V gene, CDR1 is SGHDT and CDR2 is YYEEEE. The CDR3 length is 15 residues. The CDR3, as DNA: TGTGCCAGCAGCCCGAGGGGTCGTCCAACCTACGAGCAGTACTTC. This translates into CASSPRGRPTYEQYF.

The rearrangement joins TRBV11-2 to TRBJ2-4; unclear D gene. Trimming shortened V by 1 base and J by 7 bases, and 11 bases separated the two germline ends. The CDR3 is made up of 14 amino acids. Germline values: CDR1 SGHAT, CDR2 FQNNGV. The CDR3 sequence is CASSLVRERNIQYF. DNA for the CDR3: TGTGCCAGCAGCTTAGTAAGGGAAAGGAACATTCAGTACTTC.

This chain links TRBV5-1 with TRBJ1-2; no clear D gene. The V end lost 0 bases, the J end lost 3 bases, and 12 bases lay between the germline ends. This CDR3 region has 15 residues. The germline CDR1 and CDR2 sequences are SGHRS and YFSETQ. Here the CDR3 reads CASSLAVGPDYGYTF. In DNA, the CDR3 is TGCGCCAGCAGCTTGGCCGTAGGACCGGACTATGGCTACACCTTC.

This clonotype was observed many times. The rearrangement joins TRBV23-1 to TRBJ2-1; perhaps TRBD1 as D (6 bases). TRBV23-1 is placed among ORFs of uncertain function. The CDR3 is 15 residues long. V gave up 6 bases and J gave up 7 bases, with 19 bases separating them. CDR3 DNA sequence: TGCGCCAGCAGCCGACAGGCTTCCTGGAGGAATGAGCAGTTCTTC. It specifies CASSRQASWRNEQFF.

This clonotype has at least ten counts. This CDR3 reads CASSVAGTTDTQYF. The DNA for the CDR3 is TGTGCCAGCAGCGTAGCCGGTACCACAGATACGCAGTATTTT. The rearrangement links TRBV9 to TRBJ2-3; D is uncertain. Trimming left V 0 bases short and J 2 bases short, with 7 bases between. This CDR3 has 14 residues. Germline V CDR1 and CDR2: SGDLS, YYNGEE.

The table lists this clonotype with many counts. The chain joins TRBV6-2 or TRBV6-3 to TRBJ2-5; 11 bases map to TRBD2. Trimming cost V 4 bases and J 3 bases; bases outside gene matches: 16. There are 19 residues in the CDR3. Germline V lookup: CDR1 MNHEY, CDR2 SVGEGT. The DNA of the CDR3 is TGTGCCAGCAGTTCTCTCATCTTAGCGGGAGGGCCTCTAGAAGAGACCCAGTACTTC. Residues: CASSSLILAGGPLEETQYF.

The sample holds many counts of this clonotype. V gene TRBV13 combines with J gene TRBJ2-1; 10 bases are shared with TRBD2. V was pared by 3 bases and J by 1 base, with 9 bases of the junction left unmatched. Germline CDR1 PRHDT, CDR2 FYEKMQ (reference sequence). The CDR3 is made up of 18 amino acids. This CDR3 reads CASSFELAGALSYNEQFF. The CDR3 DNA is TGTGCCAGCAGCTTCGAGCTAGCGGGGGCTTTGTCCTACAATGAGCAGTTCTTC. The whole variable domain, filled in from reference TRBV13 and TRBJ2-1, reads AAGVIQSPRHLIKEKRETATLKCYPIPRHDTVYWYQQGPGQDPQFLISFYEKMQSDKGSIPDRFSAQQFSDYHSELNMSSLELGDSALYFCASSFELAGALSYNEQFFGPGTRLTVL.

The chain is built from TRBV10-2 and TRBJ2-4, with 9 nucleotides matching TRBD2. Germline assignment: CDR1 WSHSY and CDR2 SAAADI. Germline trimming cut 3 bases from V and 1 base from J; bases unmatched to any gene: 16. There are 20 residues in the CDR3. CDR3: CASSEYGLAGVMTAKNIQYF. In nucleotides, the CDR3 is TGCGCCAGCAGTGAATATGGGTTAGCGGGGGTAATGACGGCCAAAAACATTCAGTACTTC.